This passage covers 16 T cell receptor beta chains from one sample sequenced in a study of PD-1 blockade in classical Hodgkin lymphoma. Each patient relapsed following autologous stem cell transplantation, and prior brentuximab vedotin exposure differed. TCRdb's copy holds only in-frame clones and misses some; the assay was immunoSEQ multiplex PCR. The data hold 40,000 to 45,000 clones, with 78% observed a single time. The sample consisted of peripheral blood mononuclear cells (PBMCs), taken at baseline. Every receptor here comes from a human donor with classical Hodgkin lymphoma.

This clone was seen a single time. This chain connects TRBV7-9 to TRBJ2-7, with 7 bases fitting TRBD1. The ends lost 2 bases at V and 5 bases at J; junction bases unmatched: 6. Germline V gene data show CDR1 as SEHNR and CDR2 as FQNEAQ (reference sequence). The CDR3 sequence is 14 residues long. CDR3 sequence (DNA): TGTGCCAGCAGCTTACCCGACAGGGCCAACGAGCAGTACTTC. Its protein is CASSLPDRANEQYF. The full variable domain, completed using reference TRBV7-9 and TRBJ2-7, is DTGVSQNPRHKITKRGQNVTFRCDPISEHNRLYWYRQTLGQGPEFLTYFQNEAQLEKSRLLSDRFSAERPKGSFSTLEIQRTEQGDSAMYLCASSLPDRANEQYFGPGTRLTVT.

V usage is TRBV2 and J usage is TRBJ2-2; D call uncertain. CDR3 length equals 13 residues. V was shortened by 6 bases and J by 5 bases, with 10 bases between the two germline ends. In germline, CDR1 is SNHLY, CDR2 FYNNEI. The CDR3: CASSQESTGELFF. As DNA, the CDR3 is TGTGCCAGCAGCCAGGAGTCGACCGGGGAGCTGTTTTTT. The variable domain in full, with the rest retrieved from reference TRBV2 and TRBJ2-2, is EPEVTQTPSHQVTQMGQEVILRCVPISNHLYFYWYRQILGQKVEFLVSFYNNEISEKSEIFDDQFSVERPDGSNFTLKIRSTKLEDSAMYFCASSQESTGELFFGEGSRLTVL.

This chain uses TRBV6-1 with TRBJ2-2; 10 positions match TRBD1. The CDR3 consists of 15 residues. Trimming removed 6 bases from V and 5 bases from J; junction bases left unmatched: 6. Germline assignment: CDR1 MNHNS and CDR2 SASEGT. CDR3 in amino acids: CASRDRGSETGELFF. Here the CDR3 DNA reads TGTGCCAGCAGGGACAGGGGGAGCGAGACCGGGGAGCTGTTTTTT.

This clone occurred a few times. The chain employs TRBV10-3 and TRBJ1-6, with unresolved D. Trimming stripped 0 bases from V and 0 bases from J, with 9 bases between. CDR1 and CDR2 from the germline V gene are ENHRY and SYGVKD. This CDR3 contains 17 residues. The CDR3 is CAISESIPNSYNSPLHF. CDR3 nucleotide sequence: TGTGCCATCAGTGAGTCGATACCGAACTCCTATAATTCACCCCTCCACTTT.

The gene calls are TRBV6-5 and TRBJ2-7, with D uncertain. Germline V gene sequence: CDR1 MNHEY, CDR2 SVGAGI. This CDR3 region has 11 residues. The V end was cut by 5 bases, the J end by 4 bases, with 6 bases between. Written as DNA, the CDR3 is TGTGCCAGCAGTACCGGGTACGAGCAGTACTTC. Amino acid sequence: CASSTGYEQYF.

The chain carries TRBV7-8 and TRBJ1-1; 10 bases align to TRBD1. The germline gives CDR1 SGHVS, CDR2 FQNEAQ. This CDR3 is 19 amino acids long. V trimming: 4 bases; J trimming: 0 bases; junction bases outside the gene matches: 14. For the CDR3, the DNA is TGTGCCAGCAGCTCCACTGTGACAGGGGGCATTGGTATGAACACTGAAGCTTTCTTT. Residues: CASSSTVTGGIGMNTEAFF.

This clone was counted once. Other DNA sequences from this sample encode an identical CDR3 as well. V and J are TRBV7-9 and TRBJ2-1; 10 nucleotides match TRBD2. J was trimmed by 5 bases and V by 2 bases; bases with no gene match: 0. Germline loops: CDR1 SEHNR, CDR2 FQNEAQ (reference sequence). This CDR3 contains 14 residues. CDR3 sequence: CASSLLAGDNEQFF. The CDR3, as DNA: TGTGCCAGCAGCTTACTAGCGGGGGACAATGAGCAGTTCTTC. The full variable domain, its missing parts supplied by reference TRBV7-9 and TRBJ2-1, is DTGVSQNPRHKITKRGQNVTFRCDPISEHNRLYWYRQTLGQGPEFLTYFQNEAQLEKSRLLSDRFSAERPKGSFSTLEIQRTEQGDSAMYLCASSLLAGDNEQFFGPGTRLTVL.

The chain is built from TRBV14 and TRBJ2-5; D remains unclear. Trimming left V 3 bases short and J 1 base short, with 39 bases between. The CDR3 is made up of 24 amino acids. Germline CDR1 reads SGHDN; CDR2 reads FVKESK. The CDR3 sequence is CASSHQGMGEIISPRRHFQETQYF. CDR3 bases: TGTGCCAGCAGCCATCAAGGCATGGGTGAAATAATCTCTCCCCGACGACATTTCCAAGAGACCCAGTACTTC.

V is TRBV7-2 and J is TRBJ1-2; perhaps TRBD1 as D (6 bases). Trimming removed 8 bases at V and 3 bases at J, with 13 bases between. CDR1 and CDR2 (germline): SGHTA, FQGNSA. CDR3 size: 13 residues. This CDR3 is CASGGPQDYGYTF. In DNA form, the CDR3 reads TGTGCCAGCGGGGGCCCCCAAGACTATGGCTACACCTTC.

The chain joins TRBV10-1 to TRBJ1-2; D gene ambiguous. The CDR3 is 11 residues long. Germline V gene sequence: CDR1 WNHNN, CDR2 SYGVQD (reference sequence). Trimming took 6 bases from V and 7 from J, leaving 9 bases between them. For the CDR3, the DNA is TGCGCCAGCAGGAATCGGACTGGCTACACCTTC. Translated, it gives CASRNRTGYTF.

The genes are TRBV11-1 and TRBJ2-3; D not certain. Germline lookup yields CDR1 SGHAT and CDR2 FQDESV (reference sequence). V lost 3 bases and J lost 0, with 4 bases in between. The CDR3 has 13 amino acids. The DNA of the CDR3 is TGTGCCAGCAGCTTGGAGAGCACAGATACGCAGTATTTT. Translating gives CASSLESTDTQYF. The whole variable domain, filled in from reference TRBV11-1 and TRBJ2-3, reads EAEVAQSPRYKITEKSQAVAFWCDPISGHATLYWYRQILGQGPELLVQFQDESVVDDSQLPKDRFSAERLKGVDSTLKIQPAELGDSAMYLCASSLESTDTQYFGPGTRLTVL.

This clone was detected only once. This rearrangement joins TRBV4-3 to TRBJ1-5; the D is unclear. Germline-derived CDR1 and CDR2 are LGHNA and YSLEER. V dropped 2 bases and J dropped 6 bases, with 11 bases sitting between them. The CDR3 runs 14 residues. The CDR3 DNA reads TGCGCCAGCAGCCAAACCGAACCGGGTCAGCCCCAGCATTTT. Protein sequence: CASSQTEPGQPQHF.

The genes are TRBV27 and TRBJ1-2, with D uncertain. Germline-derived CDR1 and CDR2 are MNHEY and SMNVEV (reference sequence). Between the trimmed V and J ends, which lost 1 base and 7 bases, there was a span of 10 bases. This CDR3 is built from 13 residues. For the CDR3, the DNA is TGTGCCAGCAGTTTATTGGCCGGGTTTGGCTACACCTTC. This translates into CASSLLAGFGYTF.

The chain is built from TRBV7-9 and TRBJ1-1; 7 bases line up with TRBD1. Germline V gene data show CDR1 as SEHNR and CDR2 as FQNEAQ (reference sequence). The CDR3 spans 16 residues. J gave up 0 bases and V 5 bases, and 9 bases lay outside the gene matches. The CDR3 is CASSPRQGHMNTEAFF. The CDR3 nucleotides are TGTGCCAGCAGCCCACGACAGGGCCACATGAACACTGAAGCTTTCTTT.

The chain employs TRBV6-5 and TRBJ1-6; perhaps TRBD1 as D (5 bases). The CDR3 extends over 14 amino acids. Per germline, CDR1 MNHEY and CDR2 SVGAGI. The V and J ends lost 6 bases and 5 bases respectively, with 11 bases between them. This CDR3 reads CASRPGRNNSPLHF. The CDR3 region has the DNA TGTGCCAGCAGGCCGGGACGGAATAATTCACCCCTCCACTTT.

The V and J genes are TRBV7-2 and TRBJ1-1; D remains ambiguous. Trimming cost V 1 base and J 6 bases, with 9 bases left between them. The CDR3 contains 13 residues. Germline CDR1 and CDR2: SGHTA and FQGNSA. CDR3 protein: CASSLGRSSEAFF. Written as DNA, the CDR3 is TGTGCCAGCAGCTTAGGCCGAAGCTCTGAAGCTTTCTTT.